Following are 23 T cell receptor beta chains from one sample sequenced in a study of blood T cell repertoires in COVID-19. TCRdb keeps only in-frame clones here, not all; method: immunoSEQ multiplex PCR. Found here are hundreds of thousands of clones, more than 85% of them singletons; the top ten hold around 3%. The sequencing sample was made of peripheral blood. These receptors originate from a man in his fifties or sixties with acute or convalescent COVID-19.

This sequence joins TRBV7-9 and TRBJ1-1; D remains ambiguous. This CDR3 is built from 14 residues. Germline V gene data show CDR1 as SEHNR and CDR2 as FQNEAQ (reference sequence). Trimming took off 3 bases at V and 0 bases at J, with 8 bases between the two ends. CDR3 nucleotides: TGTGCCAGCAGCTTCAGGCTCATGAACACTGAAGCTTTCTTT. Its protein product is CASSFRLMNTEAFF.

This chain uses TRBV6-5 with TRBJ1-1; perhaps TRBD1 as D (6 bases). Germline V lookup: CDR1 MNHEY, CDR2 SVGAGI. The CDR3 is made up of 13 amino acids. V lost 7 bases, J lost 0 bases, and 9 bases lay in between. CDR3 bases: TGTGCCAGCAAACAGGGTTTGAACACTGAAGCTTTCTTT. Amino acids: CASKQGLNTEAFF.

V usage is TRBV30 and J usage is TRBJ2-5; the D is unclear. The CDR3 runs to 15 residues. V was pared by 1 base and J by 0 bases, with 12 bases between. In germline, CDR1 is GTSNPN, CDR2 SVGIG (reference sequence). CDR3 nucleotide sequence: TGTGCCTGGAGTGAAGACTTAGGCTACCAAGAGACCCAGTACTTC. Amino acids: CAWSEDLGYQETQYF.

V gene TRBV9 combines with J gene TRBJ1-1; 8 nucleotides align to TRBD1. CDR3 length: 12 amino acids. The V gene's germline CDR1 is SGDLS and CDR2 YYNGEE. J lost 9 bases, V lost 3 bases, and 4 bases had no gene match. This chain's CDR3 is CASSAGQGKAFF. For the CDR3, the DNA is TGTGCCAGCAGCGCCGGACAGGGAAAAGCTTTCTTT.

As concerns this clone: Other DNA sequences in the sample encode the same CDR3. CDR3 protein: CASSIQGGTEAFF. The CDR3 bases are TGTGCCAGTAGTATTCAGGGGGGAACTGAAGCTTTCTTT. The rearrangement uses TRBV19 and TRBJ1-1, with TRBD1 matching 7 bases. The CDR3 contains 13 residues. Germline CDR1 reads LNHDA; CDR2 reads SQIVND (reference sequence). V dropped 3 bases and J dropped 5; count of bases not matched to a gene: 3.

The chain combines TRBV7-9 with TRBJ2-1; D is possibly TRBD2 (5 bases). Trimming took off 5 bases at V and 1 base at J, with 12 bases between the two ends. This CDR3 has 15 residues. CDR1 SEHNR and CDR2 FQNEAQ come from the germline V gene (reference sequence). Here the CDR3 DNA reads TGTGCCAGCAGCCCCACGGGAATTTCCTACAATGAGCAGTTCTTC. Translating gives CASSPTGISYNEQFF.

This clone was seen just once. The chain combines TRBV7-9 with TRBJ2-7; maybe TRBD1 (6 bases). CDR3 size: 14 residues. Trimming stripped 5 bases from V and 4 bases from J, with 15 bases between. Per germline, CDR1 SEHNR and CDR2 FQNEAQ (reference sequence). CDR3 protein: CASSPSGRGYEQYF. CDR3 coding DNA: TGTGCCAGCAGCCCCTCGGGCAGGGGATACGAGCAGTACTTC. The whole variable domain, remainder taken from reference TRBV7-9 and TRBJ2-7, is DTGVSQNPRHKITKRGQNVTFRCDPISEHNRLYWYRQTLGQGPEFLTYFQNEAQLEKSRLLSDRFSAERPKGSFSTLEIQRTEQGDSAMYLCASSPSGRGYEQYFGPGTRLTVT.

The CDR3 sequence: CSASMGQSPYEQYF. CDR3 nucleotides: TGCAGTGCTAGTATGGGACAGTCCCCCTACGAGCAGTACTTC. This rearrangement joins TRBV20-1 to TRBJ2-7; the match to TRBD1 covers 7 bases. V lost 3 bases, J lost 2 bases, and 7 bases stayed unmatched. This CDR3 region has 14 residues. The V gene's germline CDR1 is DFQATT and CDR2 SNEGSKA (reference sequence).

This clone was counted once. The chain joins TRBV28 to TRBJ2-5; the match to TRBD1 covers 12 bases. The CDR3 has 16 amino acids. The V segment lost 6 bases and the J segment 5 bases; nucleotides outside the gene matches: 10. In germline, CDR1 is MDHEN, CDR2 SYDVKM. CDR3 amino acids: CASRSWDRGRGETQYF. The CDR3 coding sequence is TGTGCCAGCAGAAGCTGGGACAGGGGGCGCGGGGAGACCCAGTACTTC.

The table lists this clone with a few counts. The chain joins TRBV29-1 to TRBJ2-7; 10 positions agree with TRBD1. This CDR3 comprises 13 residues. Germline CDR1 SQVTM, CDR2 ANQGSEA. V was pared by 2 bases and J by 4 bases, with 2 bases of the junction left unmatched. Here the CDR3 reads CSVERDRGYEQYF. The CDR3 region has the DNA TGCAGCGTTGAAAGGGACAGGGGTTACGAGCAGTACTTC.

The V gene is TRBV6-2 or TRBV6-3, the J gene TRBJ2-3; D not certain. Germline loops: CDR1 MNHEY, CDR2 SVGEGT. The CDR3 is 16 residues long. Deletions cut 0 bases from V and 0 bases from J, with 10 bases between. The CDR3 is CASSYSPGLSTDTQYF. DNA of the CDR3: TGTGCCAGCAGTTACTCGCCGGGTCTTAGCACAGATACGCAGTATTTT.

J is TRBJ2-6 and V is TRBV19; D is perhaps TRBD2 (6 bases). Looked up from germline, CDR1 is LNHDA and CDR2 is SQIVND (reference sequence). The ends were cut back, 5 bases at V and 0 bases at J, with 11 bases in the middle. This CDR3 is 16 amino acids long. DNA for the CDR3: TGTGCCAGTAGTTCGGGACTTTCCTCTGGGGCCAACGTCCTGACTTTC. Translating gives CASSSGLSSGANVLTF.

The rearrangement uses TRBV4-3 and TRBJ2-7; D is possibly TRBD2 (6 bases). The CDR3 spans 18 residues. Trimming pared 4 bases from V and 0 bases from J, leaving 22 bases between. CDR1 is LGHNA, CDR2 YSLEER, per germline. This CDR3 reads CASSRTGISGSSSYEQYF. The CDR3 bases are TGCGCCAGCAGCCGGACCGGGATAAGCGGGTCCAGCTCCTACGAGCAGTACTTC.

This clone was recorded a few times. This chain connects TRBV7-3 to TRBJ2-1; 11 nucleotides agree with TRBD2. CDR3 size: 15 residues. Trimming took 5 bases from V and 7 from J; bases not matched to a gene: 7. Germline CDR1 and CDR2: SGHTA and FQGTGA. This CDR3 is CASSLAGGPINEQFF. In nucleotides, the CDR3 is TGTGCCAGCAGCCTAGCGGGGGGCCCAATTAATGAGCAGTTCTTC.

The chain employs TRBV7-9 and TRBJ2-7, with 10 bases lining up with TRBD2. This CDR3 contains 15 residues. Per the germline V gene, CDR1 is SEHNR and CDR2 is FQNEAQ (reference sequence). J gave up 3 bases and V 8 bases, and 10 bases lay outside the gene matches. CDR3 in amino acids: CASQAGGTAHYEQYF. The CDR3 nucleotides are TGTGCCAGCCAAGCGGGGGGGACCGCACACTACGAGCAGTACTTC.

V is TRBV11-1 and J is TRBJ2-5; 15 bases agree with TRBD2. The CDR3 contains 16 residues. With 5 bases clipped from V and 7 bases from J, the junction kept 8 bases outside the gene matches. Germline CDR1 SGHAT, CDR2 FQDESV (reference sequence). In nucleotides, the CDR3 is TGTGCCAGCAGCCACGGGACTAGCGGGGGGAGGGGGACCCAGTACTTC. Protein sequence: CASSHGTSGGRGTQYF.

The chain has TRBV15 and TRBJ1-6; 9 bases align to TRBD1. This CDR3 is built from 16 residues. Germline CDR1 LNHNV, CDR2 YYDKDF (reference sequence). J was trimmed by 10 bases and V by 4 bases; bases with no gene match: 11. CDR3 region: CATSTPRTGVQSPLHF. In DNA, the CDR3 is TGTGCCACCAGCACTCCTAGGACAGGGGTCCAGTCACCCCTCCACTTT. Variable domain in full (rest from reference TRBV15 and TRBJ1-6): DAMVIQNPRYQVTQFGKPVTLSCSQTLNHNVMYWYQQKSSQAPKLLFHYYDKDFNNEADTPDNFQSRRPNTSFCFLDIRSPGLGDTAMYLCATSTPRTGVQSPLHFGNGTRLTVT.

The DNA of the CDR3 is TGTGCCAGCAGTACGACAGGGTACGAGACCCAGTACTTC. This translates into CASSTTGYETQYF. The V call is TRBV6-8, the J call TRBJ2-5; TRBD1 matches 7 bases. The ends lost 5 bases at V and 5 bases at J; junction bases unmatched: 5. The CDR3 is 13 amino acids. The germline V gene encodes CDR1 MNHGY and CDR2 SAAAGT.

The chain carries TRBV9 and TRBJ1-4; 7 positions agree with TRBD1. V lost 0 bases and J lost 5; bases outside the gene matches: 1. In germline, CDR1 is SGDLS, CDR2 YYNGEE. The CDR3 is 14 amino acids. This CDR3 is CASSVGDRNEKLFF. The CDR3 DNA follows: TGTGCCAGCAGCGTAGGGGACAGAAATGAAAAACTGTTTTTT.

The chain recombines TRBV4-3 with TRBJ2-1, with D possibly matching TRBD2 (6 bases). The CDR3 length is 15 residues. The germline V and J ends were trimmed by 3 bases and 7 bases, with 16 bases remaining between them. In germline, CDR1 is LGHNA, CDR2 YSLEER. The CDR3: CASSQDITSGNEQFF. The CDR3 DNA reads TGCGCCAGCAGCCAGGACATCACGAGCGGGAATGAGCAGTTCTTC.

In this sample, this clone turned up a few times. The CDR3 sequence: CASSLYRDEAFF. The CDR3 coding sequence is TGTGCCAGCAGCTTATACAGAGACGAAGCTTTCTTT. The J gene is TRBJ1-1, the V gene TRBV11-1; D is unclear. CDR3 size: 12 residues. Germline V lookup: CDR1 SGHAT, CDR2 FQDESV (reference sequence). V lost 2 bases and J lost 8, with 9 bases in between.

This chain links TRBV11-2 with TRBJ2-2, with TRBD1 matching 8 bases. The V gene end was trimmed by 4 bases and the J gene end by 1 base; junction bases not matched to a gene: 8. From germline, CDR1 is SGHAT and CDR2 FQNNGV. There are 17 residues in the CDR3. The CDR3 sequence is CASSSPADRGNTGELFF. CDR3 sequence (DNA): TGTGCCAGCAGCTCACCGGCTGACAGGGGGAACACCGGGGAGCTGTTTTTT.

V gene TRBV7-2 combines with J gene TRBJ1-5; D possibly corresponds to TRBD1 (6 bases). Trimming stripped 5 bases from V and 4 bases from J, with 18 bases between. Germline lookup yields CDR1 SGHTA and CDR2 FQGNSA. The CDR3 has 16 residues. The CDR3 DNA reads TGTGCCAGCAGCCCGGGGGGGCCGAGGGCAAATCAGCCCCAGCATTTT. This codes for CASSPGGPRANQPQHF.